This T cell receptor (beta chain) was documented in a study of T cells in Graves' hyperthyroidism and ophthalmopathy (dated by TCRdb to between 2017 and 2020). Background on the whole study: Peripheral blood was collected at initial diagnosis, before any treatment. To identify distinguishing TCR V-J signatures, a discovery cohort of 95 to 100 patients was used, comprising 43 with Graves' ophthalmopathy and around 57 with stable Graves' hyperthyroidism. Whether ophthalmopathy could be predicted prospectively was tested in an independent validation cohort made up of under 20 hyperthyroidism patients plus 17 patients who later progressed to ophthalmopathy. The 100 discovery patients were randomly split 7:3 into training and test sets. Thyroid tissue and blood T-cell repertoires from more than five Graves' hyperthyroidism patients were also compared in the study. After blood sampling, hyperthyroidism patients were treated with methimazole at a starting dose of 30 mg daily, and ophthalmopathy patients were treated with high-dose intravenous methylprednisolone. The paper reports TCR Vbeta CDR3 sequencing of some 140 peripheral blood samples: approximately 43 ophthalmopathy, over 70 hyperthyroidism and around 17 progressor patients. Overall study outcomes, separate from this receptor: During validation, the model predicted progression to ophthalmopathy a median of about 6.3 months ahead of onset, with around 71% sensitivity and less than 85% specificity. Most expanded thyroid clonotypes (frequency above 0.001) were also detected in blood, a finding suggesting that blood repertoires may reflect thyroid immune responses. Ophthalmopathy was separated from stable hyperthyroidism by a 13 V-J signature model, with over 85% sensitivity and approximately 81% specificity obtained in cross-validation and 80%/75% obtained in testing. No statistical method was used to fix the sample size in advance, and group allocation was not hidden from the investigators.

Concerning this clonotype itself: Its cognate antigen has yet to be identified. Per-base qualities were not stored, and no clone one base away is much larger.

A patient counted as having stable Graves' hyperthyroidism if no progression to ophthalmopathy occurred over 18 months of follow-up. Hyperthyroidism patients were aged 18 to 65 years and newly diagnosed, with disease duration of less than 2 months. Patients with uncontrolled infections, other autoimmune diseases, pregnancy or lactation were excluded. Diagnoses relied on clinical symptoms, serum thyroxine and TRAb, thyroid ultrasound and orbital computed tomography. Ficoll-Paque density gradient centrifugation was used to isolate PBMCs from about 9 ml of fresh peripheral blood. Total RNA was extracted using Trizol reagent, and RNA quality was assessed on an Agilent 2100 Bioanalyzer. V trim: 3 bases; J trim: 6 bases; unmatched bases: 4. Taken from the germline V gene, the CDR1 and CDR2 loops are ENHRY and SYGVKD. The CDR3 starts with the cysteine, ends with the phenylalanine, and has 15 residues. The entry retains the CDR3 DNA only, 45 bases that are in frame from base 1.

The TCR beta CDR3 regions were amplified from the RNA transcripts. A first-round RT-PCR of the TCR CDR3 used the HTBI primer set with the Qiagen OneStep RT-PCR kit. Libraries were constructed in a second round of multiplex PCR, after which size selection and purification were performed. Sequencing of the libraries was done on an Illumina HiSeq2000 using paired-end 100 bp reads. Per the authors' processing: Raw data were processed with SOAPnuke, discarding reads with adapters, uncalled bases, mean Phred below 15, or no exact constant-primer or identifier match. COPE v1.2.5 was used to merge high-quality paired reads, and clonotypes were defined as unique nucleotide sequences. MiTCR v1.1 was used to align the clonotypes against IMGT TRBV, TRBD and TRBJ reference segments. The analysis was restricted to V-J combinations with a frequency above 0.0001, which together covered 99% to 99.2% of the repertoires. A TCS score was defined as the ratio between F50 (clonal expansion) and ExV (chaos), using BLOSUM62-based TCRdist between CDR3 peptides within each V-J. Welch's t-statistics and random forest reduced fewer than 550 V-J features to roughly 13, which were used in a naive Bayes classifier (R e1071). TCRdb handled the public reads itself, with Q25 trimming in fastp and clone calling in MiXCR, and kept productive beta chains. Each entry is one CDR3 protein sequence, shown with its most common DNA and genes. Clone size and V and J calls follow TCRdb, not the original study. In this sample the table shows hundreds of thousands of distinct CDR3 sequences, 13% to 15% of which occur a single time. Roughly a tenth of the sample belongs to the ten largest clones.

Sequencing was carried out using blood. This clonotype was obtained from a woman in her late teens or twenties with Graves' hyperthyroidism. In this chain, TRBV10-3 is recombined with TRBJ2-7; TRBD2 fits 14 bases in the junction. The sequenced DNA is TGTGCCATCAGTGAAGGGACTAGCGGGAGAGGCGAGCAGTACTTC. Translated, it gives CAISEGTSGRGEQYF.